The clone carrying this T cell receptor (beta chain) was recorded once. What it binds is not known. The deep-level immunoSEQ assay was used. Data came from immunoSEQ multiplex PCR; TCRdb stores just in-frame clones and leaves some out. Seen here are about 2 million clones, around 95% observed once, and the top ten hold about 0.13%. V was cut by 0 bases and J by 0 bases, with 15 bases left in between. Germline V CDR1 and CDR2: SEHNR, FQNEAQ (reference sequence). The CDR3 contains 18 residues. The record originates from a study of shared clonotypes between healthy human individuals. Study results and caveats: Naive subsets typically showed greater estimated richness than memory subsets. Naive CD4 clonotypes were shared across a few donors at 4.5% to 6%. Non-shared clonotypes had lower generation probabilities than those shared by all four donors.

Sequenced: naive CD4+ T cells sorted from blood. Noted subset: CD45RA+ positively selected. The chain links TRBV7-9 to TRBJ2-1, with a tentative D call TRBD2 (6 bases). The receptor was isolated from a man in his late teens or twenties in good health. The CDR3 loop reads CASSLAPWGEFSYNEQFF. The CDR3 DNA reads as TGTGCCAGCAGCTTAGCCCCGTGGGGGGAATTCTCCTACAATGAGCAGTTCTTC.